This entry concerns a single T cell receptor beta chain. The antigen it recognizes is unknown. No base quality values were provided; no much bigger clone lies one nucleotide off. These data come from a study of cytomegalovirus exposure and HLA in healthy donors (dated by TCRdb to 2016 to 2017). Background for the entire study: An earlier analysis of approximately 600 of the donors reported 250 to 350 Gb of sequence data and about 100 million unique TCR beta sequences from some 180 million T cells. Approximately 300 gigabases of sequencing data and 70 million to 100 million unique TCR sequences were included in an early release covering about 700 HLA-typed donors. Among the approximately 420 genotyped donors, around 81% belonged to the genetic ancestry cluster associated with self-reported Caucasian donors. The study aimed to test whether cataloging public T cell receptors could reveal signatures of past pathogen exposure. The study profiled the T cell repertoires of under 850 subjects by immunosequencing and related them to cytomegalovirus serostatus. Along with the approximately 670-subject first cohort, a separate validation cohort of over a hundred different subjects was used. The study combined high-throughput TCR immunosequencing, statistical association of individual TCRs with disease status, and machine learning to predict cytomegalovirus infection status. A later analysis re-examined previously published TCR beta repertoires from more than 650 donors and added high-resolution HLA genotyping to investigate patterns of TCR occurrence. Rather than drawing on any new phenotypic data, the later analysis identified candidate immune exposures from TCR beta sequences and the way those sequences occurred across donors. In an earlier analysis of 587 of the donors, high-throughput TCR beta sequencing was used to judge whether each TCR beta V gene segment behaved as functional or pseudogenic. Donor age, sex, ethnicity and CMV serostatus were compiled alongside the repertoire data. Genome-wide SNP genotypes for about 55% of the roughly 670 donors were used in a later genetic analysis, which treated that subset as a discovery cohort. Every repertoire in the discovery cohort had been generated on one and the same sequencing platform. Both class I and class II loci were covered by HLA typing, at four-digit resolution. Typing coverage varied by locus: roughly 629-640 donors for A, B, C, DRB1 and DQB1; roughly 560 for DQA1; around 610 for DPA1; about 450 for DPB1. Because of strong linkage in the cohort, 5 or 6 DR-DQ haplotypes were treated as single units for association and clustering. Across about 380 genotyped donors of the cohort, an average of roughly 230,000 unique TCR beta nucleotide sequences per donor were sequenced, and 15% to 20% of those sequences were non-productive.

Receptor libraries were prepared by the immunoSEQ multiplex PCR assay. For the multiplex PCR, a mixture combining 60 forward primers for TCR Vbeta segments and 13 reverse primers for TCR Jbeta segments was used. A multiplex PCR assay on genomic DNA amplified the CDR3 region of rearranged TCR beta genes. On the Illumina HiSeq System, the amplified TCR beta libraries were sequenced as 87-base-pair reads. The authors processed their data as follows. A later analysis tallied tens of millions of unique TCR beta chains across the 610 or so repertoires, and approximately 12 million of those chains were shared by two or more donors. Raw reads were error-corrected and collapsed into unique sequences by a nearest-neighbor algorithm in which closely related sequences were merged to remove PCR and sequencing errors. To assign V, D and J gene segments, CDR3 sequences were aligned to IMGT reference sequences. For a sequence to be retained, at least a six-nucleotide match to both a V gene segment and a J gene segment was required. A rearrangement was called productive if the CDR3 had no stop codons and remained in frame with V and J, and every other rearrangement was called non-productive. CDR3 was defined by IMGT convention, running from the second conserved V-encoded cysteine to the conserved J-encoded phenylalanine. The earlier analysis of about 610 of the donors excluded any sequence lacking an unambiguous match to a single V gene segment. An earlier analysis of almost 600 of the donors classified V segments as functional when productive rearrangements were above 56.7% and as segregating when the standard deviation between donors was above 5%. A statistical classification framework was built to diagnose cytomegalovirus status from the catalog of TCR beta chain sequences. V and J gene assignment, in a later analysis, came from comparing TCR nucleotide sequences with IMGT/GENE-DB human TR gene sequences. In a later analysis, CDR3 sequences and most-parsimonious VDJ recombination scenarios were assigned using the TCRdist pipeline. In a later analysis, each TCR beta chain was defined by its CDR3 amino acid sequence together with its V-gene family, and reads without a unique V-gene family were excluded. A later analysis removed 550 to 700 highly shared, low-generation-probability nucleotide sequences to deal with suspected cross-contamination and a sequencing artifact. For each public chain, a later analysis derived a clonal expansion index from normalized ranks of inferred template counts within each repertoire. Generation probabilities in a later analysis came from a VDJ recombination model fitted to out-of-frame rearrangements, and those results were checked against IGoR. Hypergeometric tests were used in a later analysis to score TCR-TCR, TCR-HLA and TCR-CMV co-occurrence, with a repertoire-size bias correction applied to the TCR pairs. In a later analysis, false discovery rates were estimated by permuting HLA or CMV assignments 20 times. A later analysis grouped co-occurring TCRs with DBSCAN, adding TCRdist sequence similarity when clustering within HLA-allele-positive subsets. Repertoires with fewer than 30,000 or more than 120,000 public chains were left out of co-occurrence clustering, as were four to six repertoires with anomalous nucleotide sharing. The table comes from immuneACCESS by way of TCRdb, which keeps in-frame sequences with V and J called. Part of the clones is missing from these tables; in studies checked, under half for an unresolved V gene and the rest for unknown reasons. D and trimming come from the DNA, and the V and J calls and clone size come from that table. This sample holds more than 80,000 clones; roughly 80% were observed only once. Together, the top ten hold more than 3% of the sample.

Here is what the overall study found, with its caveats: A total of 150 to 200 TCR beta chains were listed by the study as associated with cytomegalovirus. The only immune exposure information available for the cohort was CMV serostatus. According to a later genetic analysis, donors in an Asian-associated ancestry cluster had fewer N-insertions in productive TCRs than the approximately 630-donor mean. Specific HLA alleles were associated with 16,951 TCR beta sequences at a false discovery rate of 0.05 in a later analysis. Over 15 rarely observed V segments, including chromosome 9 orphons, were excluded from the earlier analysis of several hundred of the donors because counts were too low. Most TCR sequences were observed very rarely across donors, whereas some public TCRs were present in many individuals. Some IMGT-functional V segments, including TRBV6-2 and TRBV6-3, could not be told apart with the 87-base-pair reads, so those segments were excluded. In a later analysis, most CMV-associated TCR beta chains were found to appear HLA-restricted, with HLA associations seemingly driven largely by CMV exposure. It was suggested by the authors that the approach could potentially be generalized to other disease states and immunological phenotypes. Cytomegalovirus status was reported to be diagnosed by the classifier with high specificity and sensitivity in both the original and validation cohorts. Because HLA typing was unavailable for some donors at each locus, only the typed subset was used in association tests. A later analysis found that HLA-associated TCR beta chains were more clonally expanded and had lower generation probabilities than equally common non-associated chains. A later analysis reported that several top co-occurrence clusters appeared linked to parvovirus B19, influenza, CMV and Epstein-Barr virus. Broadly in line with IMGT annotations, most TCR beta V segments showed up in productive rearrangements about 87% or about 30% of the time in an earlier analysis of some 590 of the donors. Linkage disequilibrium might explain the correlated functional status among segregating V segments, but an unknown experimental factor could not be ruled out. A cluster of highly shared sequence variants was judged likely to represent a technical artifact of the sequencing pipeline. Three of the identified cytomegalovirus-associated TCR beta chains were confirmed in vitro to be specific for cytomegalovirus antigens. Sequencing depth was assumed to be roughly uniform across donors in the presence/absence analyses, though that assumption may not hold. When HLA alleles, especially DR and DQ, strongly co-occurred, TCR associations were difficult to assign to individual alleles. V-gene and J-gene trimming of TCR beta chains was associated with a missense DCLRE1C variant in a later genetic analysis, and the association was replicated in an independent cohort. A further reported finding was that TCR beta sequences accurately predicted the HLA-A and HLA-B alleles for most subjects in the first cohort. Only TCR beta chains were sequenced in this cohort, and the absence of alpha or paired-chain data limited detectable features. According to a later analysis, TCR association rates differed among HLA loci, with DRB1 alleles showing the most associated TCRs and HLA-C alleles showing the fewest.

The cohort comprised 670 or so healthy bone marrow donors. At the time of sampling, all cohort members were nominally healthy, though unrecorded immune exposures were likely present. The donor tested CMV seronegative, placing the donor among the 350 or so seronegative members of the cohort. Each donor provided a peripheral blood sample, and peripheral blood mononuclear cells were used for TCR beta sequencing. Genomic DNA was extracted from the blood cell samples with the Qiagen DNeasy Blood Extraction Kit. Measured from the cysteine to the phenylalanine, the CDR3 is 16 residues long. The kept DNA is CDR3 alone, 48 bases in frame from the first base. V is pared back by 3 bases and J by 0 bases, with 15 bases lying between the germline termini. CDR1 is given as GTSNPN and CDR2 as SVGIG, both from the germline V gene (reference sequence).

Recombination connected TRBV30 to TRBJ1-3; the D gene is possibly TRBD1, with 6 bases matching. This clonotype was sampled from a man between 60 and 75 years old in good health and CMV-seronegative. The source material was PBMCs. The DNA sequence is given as TGTGCCTGGAGACCATGGGACACCGACTCTGGAAACACCATATATTTT. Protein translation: CAWRPWDTDSGNTIYF.